One T cell receptor beta chain is described in this entry. With 3 bases clipped from V and 2 bases from J, the junction kept 5 bases outside the gene matches. Germline V gives CDR1 MNHEY, CDR2 SMNVEV (reference sequence). The CDR3 runs 16 residues. This specimen belongs to a study of T cell changes during pregnancy in multiple sclerosis. Sequencing was performed with immunoSEQ multiplex PCR; in TCRdb, only in-frame clones are kept and a portion is missing. The sample holds about 38,000 clones, approximately 92% seen once. The TCR originated in a female donor with multiple sclerosis, enrolled in a pregnancy study. The sequenced sample was CD8+ T cells from peripheral blood mononuclear cells, obtained in the third trimester of pregnancy. The V call is TRBV27, the J call TRBJ2-3; 10 nucleotides align to TRBD1. The CDR3 is CASSFPTGGLTDTQYF. CDR3 DNA: TGTGCCAGCAGTTTCCCGACAGGGGGCCTCACAGATACGCAGTATTTT.